The 4 T cell receptor beta chains listed next were all sequenced from one sample in a study of circulating and synovial CD4+ cells in juvenile arthritis. The protocol was immunoSEQ multiplex PCR, while the TCRdb copy is restricted to in-frame clones and leaves out a portion. The sample consists of tens of thousands of clones, roughly 95% of them appearing once. The sample was CD4+ T cells from blood. The receptors derive from a human donor with juvenile idiopathic arthritis.

The V and J genes are TRBV4-2 and TRBJ2-1, with 8 bases aligning to TRBD2. Germline V CDR1 and CDR2: LGHNA, YNFKEQ. The CDR3 covers 16 residues. Germline trimming cut 3 bases from V and 4 bases from J; bases unmatched to any gene: 8. CDR3 DNA sequence: TGTGCCAGCAGCCAGGCGGGGTCTAGCGGGTACAATGAGCAGTTCTTC. It is translated as CASSQAGSSGYNEQFF.

The chain recombines TRBV7-2 with TRBJ2-3; 7 bases match TRBD2. V dropped 1 base and J dropped 5; count of bases not matched to a gene: 6. Germline V CDR1 and CDR2: SGHTA, FQGNSA. The CDR3 loop spans 15 amino acids. Here the CDR3 DNA reads TGTGCCAGCAGCTTAGGTAGCGGGCCCGGAGATACGCAGTATTTT. This translates into CASSLGSGPGDTQYF.

CDR3 in DNA: TGTGCCACCAGCCCTCGCCCGGACTCTATGAACACTGAAGCTTTCTTT. The encoded protein is CATSPRPDSMNTEAFF. The chain combines TRBV15 with TRBJ1-1, with D unresolved. CDR1 is LNHNV, CDR2 YYDKDF, per germline (reference sequence). The CDR3 length is 16 residues. Trimming stripped 5 bases from V and 0 bases from J, with 16 bases between.

This rearrangement joins TRBV11-2 to TRBJ1-1, with D unclear. V was cut by 0 bases and J by 1 base, with 15 bases left in between. CDR3 length: 17 amino acids. Germline CDR1 is SGHAT and CDR2 is FQNNGV. CDR3 coding DNA: TGTGCCAGCAGCTTAGAGCCCCCAAAGAACAGGAACACTGAAGCTTTCTTT. Residues: CASSLEPPKNRNTEAFF.